The present T cell receptor (beta chain) was sequenced within a study of metastatic and nonmetastatic thyroid tumors. Study summary: Samples came from malignant and benign thyroid patients, and repertoires were compared across blood and tumor or nodule tissue. Study observations and caveats: In blood and tumor, TCR beta diversity was reportedly significantly higher in malignant thyroid tumors than in benign nodules.

This clone was detected many times. As yet, its antigen is unknown. Treatment of any kind had been given to no patient before thyroid surgery. In the original processing: Construction of a distant-metastasis classifier for papillary thyroid cancer relied on CDR3 differences across clinicopathological groups. TCRdb reanalyzed the PCR reads with MiXCR. The V and J calls here are based on TCRdb, not the publication. This repertoire shows 37,000 or so clones, 17% found once; its top ten account for about 6.8%. The CDR3 contains 17 residues. CDR1 and CDR2 (germline): KGHDR, SFDVKD. The ends were cut back, 4 bases at V and 2 bases at J, with 17 bases in the middle.

Source material: blood. The V call is TRBV24-1, the J call TRBJ1-5; tentatively, D is TRBD1 (6 bases). This TCR was recovered from a male donor with papillary thyroid cancer or a benign thyroid nodule (not recorded which). Some clones in this sample may be carry-over from other donors' samples. CDR3 sequence reads: CATSESGGGPGNQPQHF. DNA of the CDR3: TGTGCCACCAGTGAATCCGGCGGGGGGCCGGGCAATCAGCCCCAGCATTTT.